These 26 T cell receptor beta chains were sequenced from one sample in a study of T-cell reconstitution after alpha-beta-depleted transplantation in children. It was with unique molecular identifiers that the TCRbeta library was prepared. MiXCR was run by TCRdb on the PCR reads, yielding one entry per CDR3 protein. The sample holds some 390,000 distinct CDR3 sequences, roughly 20% seen once. The material was PBMCs from the stem cell graft donor, obtained from the stem cell graft. The source is a human donor who donated a stem cell graft to a child with acute myeloid leukemia.

The chain combines TRBV7-9 with TRBJ2-1; D is perhaps TRBD2 (5 bases). The V end was cut by 4 bases, the J end by 2 bases, with 9 bases between. This CDR3 contains 14 residues. From germline, CDR1 is SEHNR and CDR2 FQNEAQ (reference sequence). The CDR3 DNA reads TGTGCCAGCAGCTGGGAGAATCCCTACAATGAGCAGTTCTTC. Its protein is CASSWENPYNEQFF.

This clonotype was recorded a few times. This chain connects TRBV4-2 to TRBJ2-7, with D perhaps TRBD2 (6 bases). The CDR3 extends over 15 amino acids. V was shortened by 1 base and J by 2 bases, with 12 bases between the two germline ends. From germline, CDR1 is LGHNA and CDR2 YNFKEQ. The CDR3 coding sequence is TGTGCCAGCAGCCAAGTGGGGGACTCCACCTACGAGCAGTACTTC. It codes for CASSQVGDSTYEQYF.

This clonotype showed up just a few times. The chain has TRBV29-1 and TRBJ1-2, with D maybe TRBD1 (5 bases). This CDR3 comprises 11 residues. The germline CDR1 and CDR2 sequences are SQVTM and ANQGSEA. Deletions cut 7 bases from V and 6 bases from J, with 12 bases between. The CDR3 bases are TGCAGCGGTGGGACGGTCCATGGCTACACCTTC. This sequence encodes CSGGTVHGYTF.

The sample holds a few counts of this clonotype. The rearrangement joins TRBV7-6 to TRBJ2-7; D ambiguous. V was clipped by 5 bases and J by 3 bases, with 11 bases between them. The CDR3 is 13 amino acids. The germline V gene has CDR1 SGHVS and CDR2 FNYEAQ. The CDR3 coding sequence is TGTGCCAGCAGCCGTGACTCGATCTACGAGCAGTACTTC. This translates into CASSRDSIYEQYF.

The chain is built from TRBV7-8 and TRBJ2-7, with 9 bases lining up with TRBD2. CDR3 length: 16 residues. Germline trimming cut 5 bases from V and 2 bases from J; bases unmatched to any gene: 10. CDR1 is SGHVS, CDR2 FQNEAQ, per germline. This CDR3 reads CASSEIAGEIPYEQYF. Here the CDR3 DNA reads TGTGCCAGCAGCGAAATAGCGGGAGAAATACCCTACGAGCAGTACTTC.

This clonotype was seen many times. The chain uses TRBV20-1 and TRBJ2-3; D uncertain. The CDR3 runs to 16 residues. The germline V gene has CDR1 DFQATT and CDR2 SNEGSKA (reference sequence). V was shortened by 0 bases and J by 2 bases, with 15 bases between the two germline ends. CDR3 DNA: TGCAGTGCTAGAGATTTTTACGGTGGGGTCACAGATACGCAGTATTTT. It encodes CSARDFYGGVTDTQYF.

This chain connects TRBV7-6 to TRBJ2-2; 14 nucleotides match TRBD2. This CDR3 region has 15 residues. Germline V lookup: CDR1 SGHVS, CDR2 FNYEAQ. The junction had 3 bases not matched to a gene; V was cut back by 5 bases and J by 7 bases. The CDR3 loop is CASSPGTSGSGELFF. CDR3 sequence (DNA): TGTGCCAGCAGCCCAGGGACTAGCGGGAGCGGGGAGCTGTTTTTT.

The chain carries TRBV12-3 or TRBV12-4 and TRBJ2-5; D not resolved. V was pared by 3 bases and J by 7 bases, with 9 bases between. The CDR3 sequence is 12 residues long. The CDR3 region is CASSLLKGTQYF. CDR3 bases: TGTGCCAGCAGTTTGTTGAAGGGGACCCAGTACTTC.

The sample holds many counts of this clonotype. The chain carries TRBV13 and TRBJ2-7; D not resolved. Trimming pared 5 bases from V and 3 bases from J, leaving 14 bases between. The CDR3 is 14 residues long. Germline V lookup: CDR1 PRHDT, CDR2 FYEKMQ (reference sequence). CDR3 sequence: CASSPARRVYEQYF. CDR3 coding DNA: TGTGCCAGCAGCCCCGCCCGTCGGGTCTACGAGCAGTACTTC.

This clonotype turned up a few times. V gene TRBV29-1 combines with J gene TRBJ2-1; 7 bases map to TRBD2. V lost 0 bases to trimming and J lost 0 bases; unmatched junction nucleotides: 5. There are 16 residues in the CDR3. The germline CDR1 and CDR2 sequences are SQVTM and ANQGSEA. CDR3 loop: CSVEDLERGSYNEQFF. The CDR3 nucleotides are TGCAGCGTTGAAGATCTGGAGCGGGGCTCCTACAATGAGCAGTTCTTC.

This clonotype was found a few times. The chain employs TRBV5-1 and TRBJ1-1; no definite D call. Germline V CDR1 and CDR2: SGHRS, YFSETQ. V was cut by 1 base and J by 0 bases, with 10 bases left in between. The CDR3 loop spans 15 amino acids. The chain's CDR3 is CASSLLPTMNTEAFF. The CDR3 DNA reads as TGCGCCAGCAGCTTGTTGCCAACAATGAACACTGAAGCTTTCTTT.

J is TRBJ2-1 and V is TRBV7-7; D perhaps matches TRBD2 (6 bases). The CDR3 totals 14 residues. V was pared by 11 bases and J by 4 bases, with 18 bases between. CDR1 and CDR2 (germline): SSHAT, FNYEAQ (reference sequence). The CDR3 protein is CALLPGGGYNEQFF. The CDR3 DNA sequence: TGTGCCCTATTACCCGGTGGGGGGTACAATGAGCAGTTCTTC. Full variable domain (remainder filled in from reference TRBV7-7 and TRBJ2-1): GAGVSQSPRYKVTKRGQDVTLRCDPISSHATLYWYQQALGQGPEFLTYFNYEAQPDKSGLPSDRFSAERPEGSISTLTIQRTEQRDSAMYRCALLPGGGYNEQFFGPGTRLTVL.

This chain connects TRBV3-1 to TRBJ2-1, with TRBD2 matching over 11 bases. CDR3 length: 16 residues. J was trimmed by 3 bases and V by 5 bases; bases with no gene match: 6. Per germline, CDR1 LGHDT and CDR2 YNNKEL (reference sequence). Here the CDR3 DNA reads TGTGCCAGCAGCAGAACCGGGACTAGCGGCTACAATGAGCAGTTCTTC. Protein product: CASSRTGTSGYNEQFF.

This clonotype was seen a few times. The V and J genes are TRBV5-6 and TRBJ2-7, with TRBD2 matching over 10 bases. This CDR3 is 15 amino acids long. V lost 7 bases and J lost 5; bases outside the gene matches: 12. Germline CDR1 and CDR2: SGHDT and YYEEEE. In DNA form, the CDR3 reads TGTGCCAGCGAGAAAATAGCGGGAGGCCCCCACGAGCAGTACTTC. Its protein is CASEKIAGGPHEQYF.

This clonotype appeared a few times. The genes are TRBV27 and TRBJ2-7; D possibly corresponds to TRBD1 (6 bases). Germline CDR1 MNHEY, CDR2 SMNVEV (reference sequence). Deletions cut 1 base from V and 0 bases from J, with 16 bases between. The CDR3 extends over 17 amino acids. The CDR3 DNA follows: TGTGCCAGCAGTTTATATGCCATCAGGGGTTCCTCCTACGAGCAGTACTTC. The encoded protein is CASSLYAIRGSSYEQYF.

This sequence joins TRBV7-2 and TRBJ2-3, with D perhaps matching TRBD2 (6 bases). V gave up 3 bases and J gave up 4 bases, with 14 bases separating them. Germline lookup yields CDR1 SGHTA and CDR2 FQGNSA. This CDR3 spans 15 amino acids. The CDR3 region is CASSLGTLAPDTQYF. The CDR3, as DNA: TGTGCCAGCAGCTTGGGGACTCTAGCGCCAGATACGCAGTATTTT.

Only a few counts were recorded for this clonotype. The chain recombines TRBV20-1 with TRBJ2-7, with 8 positions matching TRBD1. The CDR3 contains 14 residues. With 6 bases clipped from V and 3 bases from J, the junction kept 10 bases outside the gene matches. The germline CDR1 and CDR2 sequences are DFQATT and SNEGSKA (reference sequence). The CDR3 loop reads CSASEGTGYYEQYF. As DNA, the CDR3 is TGCAGTGCCAGTGAGGGGACAGGATACTACGAGCAGTACTTC.

V and J are TRBV9 and TRBJ2-7; 11 bases match TRBD2. The germline gives CDR1 SGDLS, CDR2 YYNGEE. The CDR3 totals 17 residues. V was clipped by 3 bases and J by 7 bases; unmatched bases: 15. For the CDR3, the DNA is TGTGCCAGCAGCGCCTTTAGCGGGAGGGGCCTTCCCGTAGAGCAGTACTTC. Amino acid sequence: CASSAFSGRGLPVEQYF.

The DNA of the CDR3 is TGTGCCATCAGGGATGGACAGATAGAGACCCAGTACTTC. Residues: CAIRDGQIETQYF. The chain carries TRBV10-3 and TRBJ2-5; possible D gene TRBD1, 6 bases. Trimming removed 6 bases at V and 4 bases at J, with 12 bases between. The CDR3 length is 13 residues. Germline V gene lookup returns CDR1 ENHRY and CDR2 SYGVKD.

This chain uses TRBV12-5 with TRBJ2-3; the D is unclear. From germline, CDR1 is LGHNT and CDR2 FRNRAP. The CDR3 has 12 residues. With 3 bases removed from V and 4 bases from J, the gap between germline ends came to 5 bases. CDR3 in amino acids: CASGFRADTQYF. The CDR3, as DNA: TGTGCTAGTGGTTTTAGAGCAGATACGCAGTATTTT.

The chain couples TRBV18 to TRBJ2-7; 8 nucleotides line up with TRBD1. V trimming: 4 bases; J trimming: 6 bases; junction bases outside the gene matches: 14. CDR3 size: 16 residues. In germline, CDR1 is KGHSH, CDR2 LQKENI. This chain's CDR3 is CASSLVQGEVASEQYF. In DNA, the CDR3 is TGTGCCAGCTCACTTGTACAGGGGGAAGTAGCCTCCGAGCAGTACTTC.

This clonotype was observed at least ten times. This sequence joins TRBV12-3 or TRBV12-4 and TRBJ1-2, with TRBD1 as a possible D gene (5 bases). V shed 6 bases and J shed 7 bases, with 12 bases lying between them. The CDR3 runs 12 residues. The CDR3 DNA follows: TGTGCCAGCAGATACAGGTTAGGTGGCTACACCTTC. This encodes CASRYRLGGYTF.

At least ten counts were recorded for this clonotype. The V and J genes are TRBV4-3 and TRBJ2-1, with 10 bases matching TRBD2. The V gene end was trimmed by 1 base and the J gene end by 5 bases; junction bases not matched to a gene: 5. Germline V gives CDR1 LGHNA, CDR2 YSLEER. The CDR3 is 16 residues long. The DNA for the CDR3 is TGCGCCAGCAGCCAAGCGGGACTAGCGTTCAACAATGAGCAGTTCTTC. Its protein is CASSQAGLAFNNEQFF.

The V and J genes are TRBV7-2 and TRBJ2-5, with TRBD2 as a possible D gene (6 bases). V lost 4 bases and J 5 bases, leaving 17 bases between the germline ends. CDR1 and CDR2 from the germline V gene are SGHTA and FQGNSA. This CDR3 region has 15 residues. The DNA for the CDR3 is TGTGCCAGCAGCTCAGAACGGAGGGCTTGGGAGACCCAGTACTTC. Its translation: CASSSERRAWETQYF.

In this sample, this clonotype turned up many times. The gene calls are TRBV5-1 and TRBJ2-1; D is unresolved. The V gene lost 6 bases and the J gene lost 0 bases, with 13 bases spanning the gap. CDR1 and CDR2 from the germline V gene are SGHRS and YFSETQ. This CDR3 contains 15 residues. DNA for the CDR3: TGCGCCAGCACCATGGACGGATTCTCCTACAATGAGCAGTTCTTC. As protein: CASTMDGFSYNEQFF.

This clonotype was observed many times. J is TRBJ2-7 and V is TRBV12-3 or TRBV12-4, with 7 nucleotides matching TRBD1. J was trimmed by 3 bases and V by 6 bases; bases with no gene match: 5. The CDR3 covers 13 residues. This CDR3 is CASSTGQIYEQYF. For the CDR3, the DNA is TGTGCCAGCAGCACGGGACAGATCTACGAGCAGTACTTC.